Below are 28 T cell receptor beta chains sequenced from a single sample in a study of vaccination effects on CD4 cells after COVID-19. After around nine days in culture, the CD4+ T cells were isolated. Subjects were given two BNT162b2 or mRNA-1273 vaccine doses. The antigens these receptors bind are not known. Generated by immunoSEQ multiplex PCR, the TCRdb table keeps only in-frame clones and is missing some. The sample consists of fewer than 35,000 clones, 74% of them appearing once. The sample in question was CD4+ T cells from PBMCs cultured without peptide, obtained after COVID-19 vaccination. The receptor source for this set is a human donor who received a COVID-19 vaccine.

The V and J genes are TRBV29-1 and TRBJ1-1; the D is unclear. Germline-derived CDR1 and CDR2 are SQVTM and ANQGSEA. Trimming shortened V by 5 bases and J by 2 bases, and 9 bases separated the two germline ends. This CDR3 is 12 amino acids long. CDR3 DNA: TGCAGCGTTTATCCAGGAAACACTGAAGCTTTCTTT. Amino acids: CSVYPGNTEAFF.

This chain connects TRBV18 to TRBJ2-1; TRBD1 or TRBD2 may be the D gene (5 bases each). V lost 4 bases, J lost 9 bases, and 16 bases lay in between. Germline V gene lookup returns CDR1 KGHSH and CDR2 LQKENI. CDR3 length: 14 amino acids. The CDR3 DNA sequence: TGTGCCAGCTCACTTGGGGCCCGGAGCGGTGAGCAGTTCTTC. Its translation: CASSLGARSGEQFF. Complete variable domain (other parts from reference TRBV18 and TRBJ2-1): NAGVMQNPRHLVRRRGQEARLRCSPMKGHSHVYWYRQLPEEGLKFMVYLQKENIIDESGMPKERFSAEFPKEGPSILRIQQVVRGDSAAYFCASSLGARSGEQFFGPGTRLTVL.

This clone was found a few times. This chain links TRBV11-2 with TRBJ2-6; D is ambiguous. Trimming took off 5 bases at V and 0 bases at J, with 11 bases between the two ends. CDR3 size: 16 residues. Per the germline V gene, CDR1 is SGHAT and CDR2 is FQNNGV. CDR3 residues: CASSRPPNSGANVLTF. The CDR3, as DNA: TGTGCCAGCAGCCGCCCACCAAACTCTGGGGCCAACGTCCTGACTTTC.

There are a few counts of this clone. The V gene is TRBV4-1, the J gene TRBJ2-2, with 14 bases aligning to TRBD2. This CDR3 contains 17 residues. The germline V gene encodes CDR1 MGHRA and CDR2 YSYEKL. J gave up 6 bases and V 4 bases, and 7 bases lay outside the gene matches. The CDR3 region has the DNA TGCGCCAGCAGCCCCCTGGGACTAGCGGGAGTTTCCGGGGAGCTGTTTTTT. It is translated as CASSPLGLAGVSGELFF.

This clone has only a few counts. This chain joins TRBV6-2 or TRBV6-3 and TRBJ1-1; maybe TRBD1 (6 bases). The CDR3 covers 14 residues. V dropped 0 bases and J dropped 11 bases, with 16 bases sitting between them. Germline lookup yields CDR1 MNHEY and CDR2 SVGEGT. The CDR3 bases are TGTGCCAGCAGTTACTCGGGGGGGCGCGTCAAGGCTTTCTTT. Residues: CASSYSGGRVKAFF.

The chain combines TRBV23-1 with TRBJ1-4; 7 bases agree with TRBD1. Being an ORF, TRBV23-1 has a function that is uncertain. This CDR3 has 13 amino acids. V lost 6 bases, J lost 7 bases, and 5 bases stayed unmatched. CDR3: CASRDRRIEKLFF. CDR3 DNA: TGCGCCAGCAGGGACAGGCGGATTGAAAAACTGTTTTTT.

The chain carries TRBV2 and TRBJ1-5, with TRBD1 matching over 7 bases. The V gene's germline CDR1 is SNHLY and CDR2 FYNNEI. The CDR3 loop spans 17 amino acids. The V segment lost 6 bases and the J segment 1 base; nucleotides outside the gene matches: 12. For the CDR3, the DNA is TGTGCCAGCAGATTAGAACAGGGGATTGGGAGCAATCAGCCCCAGCATTTT. Protein product: CASRLEQGIGSNQPQHF.

The V call is TRBV18, the J call TRBJ1-2; TRBD1 matches 7 bases. This CDR3 comprises 15 residues. The germline V gene has CDR1 KGHSH and CDR2 LQKENI. After removal of 3 bases from V and 3 bases from J, the junction contained 7 bases not matched to a gene. CDR3 DNA sequence: TGTGCCAGCTCACCGGGTACAGGGGCACACTATGGCTACACCTTC. It translates to CASSPGTGAHYGYTF.

CDR3 bases: TGTGCCTGGAGTGTAGGGCTAGAACGCTACGAGCAGTACTTC. Its protein product is CAWSVGLERYEQYF. This rearrangement joins TRBV30 to TRBJ2-7, with D uncertain. The CDR3 covers 14 residues. V lost 0 bases and J 3 bases, leaving 12 bases between the germline ends. Germline-derived CDR1 and CDR2 are GTSNPN and SVGIG (reference sequence).

The table lists this clone with a few counts. This chain uses TRBV10-3 with TRBJ1-1, with 7 bases matching TRBD1. Trimming at V came to 3 bases and at J to 1 base, leaving 2 bases not matched to a gene. Germline V CDR1 and CDR2: ENHRY, SYGVKD. The CDR3 is 14 amino acids. The CDR3 coding sequence is TGTGCCATCAGTGAAAGGGACAGGAACACTGAAGCTTTCTTT. Amino acid sequence: CAISERDRNTEAFF.

Worth noting for this clone: The junction departs from germline at one end; a sequencing error may be responsible. The V call is TRBV6-1, the J call TRBJ2-5, with 10 bases identical to TRBD2. From germline, CDR1 is MNHNS and CDR2 SASEGT. The CDR3 is made up of 14 amino acids. The CDR3 protein is CASSQAGGAETQYF. The CDR3, as DNA: TGTGCCAGCAGTCAAGCGGGAGGGGCAGAGACCCAGTACTTC.

J is TRBJ1-1 and V is TRBV7-9, with D perhaps matching TRBD1 (5 bases). The CDR3 loop spans 15 amino acids. V lost 3 bases and J lost 0, with 11 bases in between. CDR1 and CDR2 (germline): SEHNR, FQNEAQ (reference sequence). Here the CDR3 DNA reads TGTGCCAGCAGCTTTAAGGGGCGTGTGAACACTGAAGCTTTCTTT. The encoded protein is CASSFKGRVNTEAFF.

The chain employs TRBV3-1 (or the pseudogene TRBV3-2) and TRBJ2-7; D is undetermined. The CDR3 is 15 residues long. Germline values: CDR1 LGHDT, CDR2 YNNKEL (reference sequence). The V gene lost 1 base and the J gene lost 0 bases, with 10 bases spanning the gap. The DNA of the CDR3 is TGTGCCAGCAGCCAAGGCGCCATCAGCTCCTACGAGCAGTACTTC. Its translation is CASSQGAISSYEQYF.

The genes are TRBV30 and TRBJ1-1; possible D gene TRBD1, 6 bases. CDR3 size: 16 residues. V shed 2 bases and J shed 7 bases, with 23 bases lying between them. CDR1 is GTSNPN, CDR2 SVGIG, per germline (reference sequence). CDR3 region: CAWSRSRTGRGGEAFF. Written as DNA, the CDR3 is TGTGCCTGGAGTCGATCAAGAACAGGGAGGGGTGGTGAAGCTTTCTTT.

The CDR3 nucleotides read TGTGCCAGCTCACCACAGGGGAACTATGGCTACACCTTC. Protein product: CASSPQGNYGYTF. The gene calls are TRBV18 and TRBJ1-2, with a weak D call TRBD1 (5 bases). Germline CDR1 KGHSH, CDR2 LQKENI. The length of the CDR3 is 13 residues. V was shortened by 1 base and J by 2 bases, with 5 bases between the two germline ends. The whole variable domain, filled in from reference TRBV18 and TRBJ1-2, reads NAGVMQNPRHLVRRRGQEARLRCSPMKGHSHVYWYRQLPEEGLKFMVYLQKENIIDESGMPKERFSAEFPKEGPSILRIQQVVRGDSAAYFCASSPQGNYGYTFGSGTRLTVV.

The chain joins TRBV19 to TRBJ1-2, with TRBD1 matching 7 bases. Germline V gene sequence: CDR1 LNHDA, CDR2 SQIVND (reference sequence). V dropped 6 bases and J dropped 8; count of bases not matched to a gene: 21. CDR3 size: 17 residues. CDR3 coding DNA: TGTGCCAGTAGGGGTGGACAGGCCGGGCTATTGGCTATCGGCTACACCTTC. Protein sequence: CASRGGQAGLLAIGYTF. Using reference TRBV19 and TRBJ1-2 for the parts outside the CDR3, the full variable domain is DGGITQSPKYLFRKEGQNVTLSCEQNLNHDAMYWYRQDPGQGLRLIYYSQIVNDFQKGDIAEGYSVSREKKESFPLTVTSAQKNPTAFYLCASRGGQAGLLAIGYTFGSGTRLTVV.

The rearrangement links TRBV15 to TRBJ1-1, with 8 bases identical to TRBD1. Trimming took 0 bases from V and 5 from J; bases not matched to a gene: 11. Germline-derived CDR1 and CDR2 are LNHNV and YYDKDF (reference sequence). This CDR3 is 17 amino acids long. The CDR3 nucleotides are TGTGCCACCAGCAGAGAGGCAGGACAGGGAAGTGGGACTGAAGCTTTCTTT. Translation gives CATSREAGQGSGTEAFF.

The chain carries TRBV6-5 and TRBJ1-2, with D maybe TRBD1 (6 bases). The CDR3 is 16 residues long. Germline V gene data show CDR1 as MNHEY and CDR2 as SVGAGI. Deletions cut 2 bases from V and 7 bases from J, with 20 bases between. CDR3 coding DNA: TGTGCCAGCAGTTACAGAGCTTCGAGGGGGGCCGGTGGCTACACCTTC. Translating it yields CASSYRASRGAGGYTF.

CDR3 sequence reads: CASSLVGTSGRNEQFF. In DNA, the CDR3 is TGTGCCAGCAGCTTAGTCGGGACTAGCGGAAGGAATGAGCAGTTCTTC. V and J are TRBV7-2 and TRBJ2-1; 11 bases are a match to TRBD2. Unmatched junction bases numbered 6, after V lost 1 base and J lost 7 bases. Germline-derived CDR1 and CDR2 are SGHTA and FQGNSA. This CDR3 region has 16 residues.

The rearrangement joins TRBV4-1 to TRBJ2-3; 7 positions match TRBD1. The CDR3 runs 15 residues. Trimming at V came to 1 base and at J to 1 base, leaving 2 bases not matched to a gene. CDR1 is MGHRA and CDR2 is YSYEKL in the germline V gene. CDR3 loop: CASSQGQGGTDTQYF. CDR3 bases: TGCGCCAGCAGCCAAGGACAGGGAGGCACAGATACGCAGTATTTT.

This sequence joins TRBV3-1 (or the pseudogene TRBV3-2) and TRBJ2-7; a possible D gene is TRBD1 (5 bases). V dropped 2 bases and J dropped 0 bases, with 14 bases sitting between them. The CDR3 totals 16 residues. CDR1 and CDR2 from the germline V gene are LGHDT and YNNKEL (reference sequence). CDR3: CASSQNIGVSSYEQYF. As DNA, the CDR3 is TGTGCCAGCAGCCAAAATATAGGGGTAAGCTCCTACGAGCAGTACTTC.

The V gene is TRBV28, the J gene TRBJ2-7; D gene uncertain. Germline V CDR1 and CDR2: MDHEN, SYDVKM. The V end was cut by 2 bases, the J end by 2 bases, with 4 bases between. The CDR3 has 12 amino acids. The CDR3 loop reads CASSLLPYEQYF. The DNA of the CDR3 is TGTGCCAGCAGTTTACTCCCCTACGAGCAGTACTTC.

The gene calls are TRBV28 and TRBJ1-1; D is unclear. The CDR3 sequence is 14 residues long. Germline V lookup: CDR1 MDHEN, CDR2 SYDVKM. V lost 3 bases and J lost 0, with 8 bases in between. CDR3 DNA: TGTGCCAGCAGTTTCGGACGGTTGAACACTGAAGCTTTCTTT. Protein sequence: CASSFGRLNTEAFF.

This chain uses TRBV11-2 with TRBJ2-7, with D uncertain. This CDR3 spans 17 amino acids. CDR1 and CDR2 from the germline V gene are SGHAT and FQNNGV. The V end lost 0 bases, the J end lost 1 base, and 16 bases lay between the germline ends. The CDR3 loop is CASSLDPRAVWSYEQYF. The CDR3 DNA is TGTGCCAGCAGCTTAGACCCCCGGGCGGTGTGGTCCTACGAGCAGTACTTC. Variable domain in full (rest from reference TRBV11-2 and TRBJ2-7): EAGVAQSPRYKIIEKRQSVAFWCNPISGHATLYWYQQILGQGPKLLIQFQNNGVVDDSQLPKDRFSAERLKGVDSTLKIQPAKLEDSAVYLCASSLDPRAVWSYEQYFGPGTRLTVT.

The rearrangement links TRBV4-2 to TRBJ2-7; 9 nucleotides align to TRBD1. CDR3 length: 14 amino acids. Germline V CDR1 and CDR2: LGHNA, YNFKEQ. V lost 1 base and J lost 3; bases outside the gene matches: 1. Written as DNA, the CDR3 is TGTGCCAGCAGCCAAGGACAGGGGGACTACGAGCAGTACTTC. Translation: CASSQGQGDYEQYF.

This chain joins TRBV7-2 and TRBJ1-1; D gene uncertain. Between the trimmed V and J ends, which lost 5 bases and 0 bases, there was a span of 10 bases. The CDR3 has 14 residues. From germline, CDR1 is SGHTA and CDR2 FQGNSA. CDR3 amino acids: CASSPQVMNTEAFF. In DNA, the CDR3 is TGTGCCAGCAGCCCTCAGGTCATGAACACTGAAGCTTTCTTT.

The chain combines TRBV28 with TRBJ2-3; D not certain. CDR3 length equals 15 residues. Trimming removed 3 bases at V and 2 bases at J, with 12 bases between. Germline CDR1 MDHEN, CDR2 SYDVKM. The CDR3 DNA reads as TGTGCCAGCAGTTTCCCTCCTCAGCTCACAGATACGCAGTATTTT. Its translation: CASSFPPQLTDTQYF.

This chain joins TRBV10-3 and TRBJ1-2; TRBD1 aligns across 8 bases. CDR1 is ENHRY and CDR2 is SYGVKD in the germline V gene. V shed 6 bases and J 3 bases; nucleotides not matched to a gene: 6. The CDR3 loop spans 14 amino acids. DNA of the CDR3: TGTGCCATCAGCCCAGGACAGGGTGACTATGGCTACACCTTC. Amino acids: CAISPGQGDYGYTF.